These T cell receptor beta chains were read from a single sample in a study of blood T cell repertoires in COVID-19. Generated by immunoSEQ multiplex PCR, the TCRdb table keeps only in-frame clones and is missing some. The data show about 140,000 clones, roughly three quarters seen once. The sequencing input was peripheral blood. The receptors stem from an older woman with acute or convalescent COVID-19. Both conserved end residues are part of each CDR3. D genes are given only for firm matches. The size of a clone is reported for some rows only, either as once, few or many, or as a class for expanded clones.

clone_size	v_call	j_call	d_call	cdr3_aa	cdr3_nt
few	TRBV28	TRBJ2-5	TRBD2	CASRASGETQYF	TGTGCCAGCAGGGCTAGCGGAGAGACCCAGTACTTC
once	TRBV5-1	TRBJ2-7	-	CASSFAYEQYF	TGCGCCAGCAGCTTCGCCTACGAGCAGTACTTC
few	TRBV5-5	TRBJ1-2	TRBD1	CASSLYRGYGYTF	TGTGCCAGCAGCTTGTACAGGGGTTATGGCTACACCTTC
-	TRBV19	TRBJ1-4	TRBD1	CASTDRGATNEKLFF	TGTGCCAGTACGGACAGGGGGGCAACTAATGAAAAACTGTTTTTT
-	TRBV7-8	TRBJ2-7	-	CASSLEGHRAHEQYF	TGTGCCAGCAGCTTAGAAGGACACCGAGCCCACGAGCAGTACTTC
once	TRBV9	TRBJ2-2	-	CASSVAPQSRTGELFF	TGTGCCAGCAGCGTAGCCCCCCAAAGCCGGACCGGGGAGCTGTTTTTT
-	TRBV6-5	TRBJ2-5	-	CASRGAWETQYF	TGTGCCAGCAGAGGGGCTTGGGAGACCCAGTACTTC
few	TRBV30	TRBJ2-2	-	CAWETPNTGELFF	TGTGCCTGGGAGACTCCGAACACCGGGGAGCTGTTTTTT
-	TRBV4-1	TRBJ2-1	-	CASSQVDIFSYNEQFF	TGCGCCAGCAGCCAAGTAGACATTTTTTCCTACAATGAGCAGTTCTTC
-	TRBV5-1	TRBJ1-1	-	CASSLTQGNTEAFF	TGCGCCAGTAGCCTGACACAGGGGAACACTGAAGCTTTCTTT
-	TRBV28	TRBJ1-5	TRBD1	CASSWEQGVRLNQPQHF	TGTGCCAGCAGTTGGGAACAGGGGGTTAGGCTAAATCAGCCCCAGCATTTT
many	TRBV6-5	TRBJ2-7	-	CASSPNPSGGQYF	TGTGCCAGCAGTCCAAACCCCTCCGGCGGGCAGTACTTC
-	TRBV5-4	TRBJ2-5	-	CASSLGNGKGKRETQYF	TGTGCCAGCAGCTTGGGTAATGGGAAGGGGAAGAGGGAGACCCAGTACTTC
-	TRBV5-1	TRBJ2-1	TRBD2	CASSLASGRWFF	TGCGCCAGCAGCTTGGCTAGCGGACGGTGGTTCTTC
-	TRBV28	TRBJ2-4	-	CASTPAGIRGKNIQYF	TGTGCCAGCACCCCGGCGGGCATCCGGGGGAAAAACATTCAGTACTTC
-	TRBV11-2	TRBJ1-1	-	CASSLLTGVSEAFF	TGTGCCAGCAGCTTGTTGACGGGAGTAAGTGAAGCTTTCTTT
few	TRBV18	TRBJ1-1	-	CASSTIKNTEAFF	TGTGCCAGCTCAACTATAAAAAACACTGAAGCTTTCTTT
-	TRBV9	TRBJ1-1	TRBD1	CASSVGARTGHNTEAFF	TGTGCCAGCAGCGTAGGGGCTAGGACAGGGCACAACACTGAAGCTTTCTTT
-	TRBV10-1	TRBJ2-3	TRBD2	CASPSGSCTDTQYF	TGCGCCAGCCCTAGCGGGTCTTGCACAGATACGCAGTATTTT
-	TRBV3-1/TRBV3-2	TRBJ2-7	-	CASSQEGSGGREQYF	TGTGCCAGCAGCCAAGAGGGTAGCGGAGGACGGGAGCAGTACTTC
-	TRBV19	TRBJ2-1	TRBD1	CASSINRQGWNNEQFF	TGTGCCAGTAGTATCAACCGACAGGGGTGGAACAATGAGCAGTTCTTC
few	TRBV10-2	TRBJ1-1	-	CASSESRGTEAFF	TGCGCCAGCAGTGAGTCCAGGGGCACTGAAGCTTTCTTT
-	TRBV19	TRBJ2-1	-	CASRGPFYNEQFF	TGTGCCAGTAGGGGGCCCTTTTACAATGAGCAGTTCTTC
-	TRBV5-1	TRBJ2-3	-	CASRVSGGVETQYF	TGCGCCAGCAGAGTTAGCGGCGGAGTTGAGACGCAGTATTTT
-	TRBV6-6	TRBJ2-7	-	CASSYSGGGGEQYF	TGTGCCAGCAGTTACTCGGGGGGAGGGGGCGAGCAGTACTTC
-	TRBV12-3/TRBV12-4	TRBJ2-3	-	CASSRRDTQYF	TGTGCCAGCAGCCGGAGGGATACGCAGTATTTT
-	TRBV12-5	TRBJ1-2	TRBD1	CASGPGTGSVTF	TGTGCTAGTGGTCCCGGGACAGGATCCGTCACCTTC
-	TRBV10-3	TRBJ1-1	TRBD1	CAISLRGLNTEAFF	TGTGCCATCAGTCTGAGGGGGCTGAACACTGAAGCTTTCTTT
-	TRBV5-4	TRBJ1-1	-	CASSFRGGNTEAFF	TGTGCCAGCAGCTTTCGCGGGGGGAACACTGAAGCTTTCTTT
-	TRBV28	TRBJ1-4	TRBD1	CASSSGQARGEKLFF	TGTGCCAGCAGTTCTGGACAGGCCAGGGGTGAAAAACTGTTTTTT
-	TRBV11-2	TRBJ2-7	-	CASSSQYEQYF	TGTGCCAGCAGCTCCCAGTACGAGCAGTACTTC
-	TRBV3-1/TRBV3-2	TRBJ2-3	-	CASSPTRPTDTQYF	TGTGCCAGCAGCCCGACACGGCCTACAGATACGCAGTATTTT
few	TRBV27	TRBJ1-2	-	CASSLWGGSGYTF	TGTGCCAGCAGTTTATGGGGGGGTAGCGGCTACACCTTC
-	TRBV3-1/TRBV3-2	TRBJ2-1	-	CASSPRTPSSYNEQFF	TGTGCCAGCAGCCCCCGGACTCCTAGCTCCTACAATGAGCAGTTCTTC
-	TRBV30	TRBJ1-4	TRBD1	CAWGTHRGREEKLFF	TGTGCCTGGGGAACCCACAGGGGGCGCGAGGAAAAACTGTTTTTT
-	TRBV7-8	TRBJ2-1	TRBD2	CASSFLGLADEQFF	TGTGCCAGCAGCTTCCTCGGACTAGCCGATGAGCAGTTCTTC
once	TRBV30	TRBJ1-1	TRBD1	CALSRDRVTEAFF	TGTGCCTTGTCCCGGGACAGAGTTACTGAAGCTTTCTTT
-	TRBV11-2	TRBJ2-1	-	CASSPPLGMSEQFF	TGTGCCAGCAGCCCCCCACTAGGGATGAGTGAGCAGTTCTTC
-	TRBV2	TRBJ2-5	-	CARTELGTQETQYF	TGTGCCAGAACCGAACTGGGCACCCAAGAGACCCAGTACTTC
-	TRBV7-2	TRBJ1-1	-	CASKTQASTEAFF	TGTGCCAGCAAAACTCAGGCGAGCACTGAAGCTTTCTTT
-	TRBV7-8	TRBJ2-7	TRBD1	CASSLRFGTATYEQYF	TGTGCCAGCAGTTTGAGGTTCGGGACAGCTACCTACGAGCAGTACTTC
-	TRBV6-5	TRBJ2-1	-	CASTQRGTPHNEQFF	TGTGCCAGCACCCAAAGAGGGACTCCTCACAATGAGCAGTTCTTC
-	TRBV10-3	TRBJ2-7	-	CAISDTPSSYEQYF	TGTGCCATCAGTGATACCCCCAGCTCCTACGAGCAGTACTTC
few	TRBV5-1	TRBJ1-2	TRBD1	CASSLAGQGSYGYTF	TGCGCCAGCAGCTTGGCCGGACAGGGTAGCTATGGCTACACCTTC
-	TRBV5-4	TRBJ1-5	-	CASSLEGGNQPQHF	TGTGCCAGCAGCTTGGAGGGGGGGAATCAGCCCCAGCATTTT
-	TRBV12-3/TRBV12-4	TRBJ1-2	TRBD1	CATRGQGRYGYTF	TGTGCCACCAGAGGACAGGGCCGCTATGGCTACACCTTC
-	TRBV7-9	TRBJ1-1	-	CASSASGRSDTEAFF	TGTGCCAGCTCAGCTTCGGGGAGATCGGACACTGAAGCTTTCTTT
-	TRBV27	TRBJ2-7	-	CASSTVSRGHEQYF	TGTGCCAGCAGTACCGTCTCCAGGGGACACGAGCAGTACTTC
-	TRBV3-1/TRBV3-2	TRBJ2-1	TRBD2	CASSQDPVRSPLAGNSYNEQFF	TGTGCCAGCAGCCAAGATCCCGTTCGTTCTCCTCTAGCGGGAAACTCCTACAATGAGCAGTTCTTC
-	TRBV19	TRBJ2-2	-	CASTTAGELFF	TGTGCCAGTACAACGGCCGGGGAGCTGTTTTTT
-	TRBV4-1	TRBJ2-1	TRBD2	CASSHLSGEGGQFF	TGCGCCAGCAGCCATCTAAGCGGGGAGGGCGGGCAGTTCTTC